Each of the 19 T cell receptor beta chains below was sequenced from the same sample in a study of Ad26.COV2.S vaccination and SARS-CoV-2 variants. TCRdb's copy holds only in-frame clones and misses some; the assay was immunoSEQ multiplex PCR. The sample holds roughly 700,000 clones; around 92% are singletons and the top ten take about 1.5%. Treatment of the sample: over 15 received Ad26.COV2.S at low or high dose, single or two shots; roughly 5 received placebo; per-sample allocation not given. Sampling occurred on day 63 after the first vaccine or placebo injection. Sequencing was performed on peripheral blood, taken in a trial of Ad26.COV2.S vaccine versus placebo. These receptors were obtained from a person aged 18-60 years who received the Ad26.COV2.S COVID-19 vaccine or a placebo.

This chain uses TRBV14 with TRBJ1-2; the match to TRBD1 covers 9 bases. V lost 5 bases and J lost 4; bases outside the gene matches: 8. Germline CDR1 is SGHDN and CDR2 is FVKESK. The CDR3 totals 15 residues. The CDR3 spells CASSSGTGLGYGYTF. In DNA form, the CDR3 reads TGTGCCAGCAGCTCGGGGACAGGGTTGGGCTATGGCTACACCTTC.

The chain employs TRBV9 and TRBJ1-2, with D possibly being TRBD1 (5 bases). V shed 3 bases and J shed 6 bases, with 21 bases lying between them. This CDR3 spans 16 amino acids. Germline assignment: CDR1 SGDLS and CDR2 YYNGEE. The CDR3 nucleotides are TGTGCCAGCAGCGCCGGGACTGCCTGGGCCGCTAATGGCTACACCTTC. It translates to CASSAGTAWAANGYTF.

The chain joins TRBV6-6 to TRBJ2-7; 7 bases align to TRBD1. V lost 5 bases and J lost 0; bases outside the gene matches: 7. CDR1 is MNHNY, CDR2 SVGAGI, per germline (reference sequence). This CDR3 comprises 15 residues. In DNA, the CDR3 is TGTGCCAGCAGTACGTGGACAGGAAGCTCCTACGAGCAGTACTTC. It encodes CASSTWTGSSYEQYF.

J is TRBJ2-2 and V is TRBV18; D unclear. Germline V lookup: CDR1 KGHSH, CDR2 LQKENI. This CDR3 region has 13 residues. Trimming took 4 bases from V and 4 from J, leaving 7 bases between them. This CDR3 reads CASSRRFTGELFF. The CDR3 DNA sequence: TGTGCCAGCTCACGCCGGTTCACCGGGGAGCTGTTTTTT.

The CDR3 region is CASSSRTAQETQYF. The DNA of the CDR3 is TGTGCCAGCTCCTCACGGACAGCACAAGAGACCCAGTACTTC. The V call is TRBV18, the J call TRBJ2-5; D may be TRBD1 (6 bases). The V end lost 6 bases, the J end lost 2 bases, and 13 bases lay between the germline ends. The CDR3 is made up of 14 amino acids. Per the germline V gene, CDR1 is KGHSH and CDR2 is LQKENI.

CDR3 DNA: TGTGCCAGCAGGGGGGTTGGGCGGATCTATGGCTACACCTTC. As protein: CASRGVGRIYGYTF. The chain combines TRBV6-5 with TRBJ1-2, with D possibly being TRBD1 (5 bases). This CDR3 is 14 amino acids long. The germline gives CDR1 MNHEY, CDR2 SVGAGI. V was cut by 6 bases and J by 4 bases, with 15 bases left in between.

The CDR3 DNA follows: TGTGCCAGTAGTATTTATGCAGGAATTCAAGAGACCCAGTACTTC. Translated, it gives CASSIYAGIQETQYF. V is TRBV19 and J is TRBJ2-5; D ambiguous. The CDR3 is 15 residues long. Per the germline V gene, CDR1 is LNHDA and CDR2 is SQIVND (reference sequence). Trimming removed 3 bases from V and 2 bases from J, with 13 bases in between. Supplemented by reference TRBV19 and TRBJ2-5, the full variable domain reads DGGITQSPKYLFRKEGQNVTLSCEQNLNHDAMYWYRQDPGQGLRLIYYSQIVNDFQKGDIAEGYSVSREKKESFPLTVTSAQKNPTAFYLCASSIYAGIQETQYFGPGTRLLVL.

The V and J genes are TRBV15 and TRBJ1-5; possible D gene TRBD1, 6 bases. The CDR3 totals 14 residues. Per the germline V gene, CDR1 is LNHNV and CDR2 is YYDKDF (reference sequence). The V gene lost 3 bases and the J gene lost 6 bases, with 12 bases spanning the gap. The CDR3, as DNA: TGTGCCACCAGCAGCGACCGGGGGCTTCAGCCCCAGCATTTT. It yields the protein CATSSDRGLQPQHF.

The rearrangement links TRBV5-4 to TRBJ2-1, with D perhaps matching TRBD2 (6 bases). The germline V gene has CDR1 SGHNT and CDR2 YYREEE (reference sequence). The CDR3 consists of 16 residues. The V and J ends lost 4 bases and 4 bases respectively, with 18 bases between them. The CDR3 nucleotides are TGTGCCAGCAGCGATTCCCTGCTGACTAGTTACAATGAGCAGTTCTTC. This encodes CASSDSLLTSYNEQFF.

This clone was counted once. The chain joins TRBV10-3 to TRBJ2-5, with 10 bases lining up with TRBD2. Germline CDR1 and CDR2: ENHRY and SYGVKD. The V and J ends lost 3 bases and 0 bases, in that order; junction bases with no gene match: 4. This CDR3 is 16 amino acids long. In DNA form, the CDR3 reads TGTGCCATCAGTGACTTAGCGGGGGGCCACCAAGAGACCCAGTACTTC. It yields the protein CAISDLAGGHQETQYF.

The J gene is TRBJ1-4, the V gene TRBV11-2; D is uncertain. Deletions cut 6 bases from V and 8 bases from J, with 13 bases between. In germline, CDR1 is SGHAT, CDR2 FQNNGV. The CDR3 runs to 13 residues. The CDR3, as DNA: TGTGCCAGCAGTCCCATATCCGGGGAAAAACTGTTTTTT. It encodes CASSPISGEKLFF.

This chain joins TRBV19 and TRBJ2-5, with D tentatively TRBD1 (6 bases). Looked up from germline, CDR1 is LNHDA and CDR2 is SQIVND (reference sequence). V shed 5 bases and J shed 1 base, with 14 bases lying between them. There are 15 residues in the CDR3. In DNA, the CDR3 is TGTGCCAGTAGTGTAGGACAGCCCAGCCAAGAGACCCAGTACTTC. Residues: CASSVGQPSQETQYF.

The chain has TRBV13 and TRBJ2-3; a possible D gene is TRBD1 (7 bases). There are 15 residues in the CDR3. The germline gives CDR1 PRHDT, CDR2 FYEKMQ (reference sequence). The V end lost 6 bases, the J end lost 4 bases, and 17 bases lay between the germline ends. In nucleotides, the CDR3 is TGTGCCAGCAGGCCCGGGGGACAGCCAGCAGATACGCAGTATTTT. It is translated as CASRPGGQPADTQYF.

CDR3 sequence reads: CSVPRAPQGADTGELFF. The CDR3 nucleotides are TGCAGCGTACCCCGGGCCCCACAGGGGGCGGACACCGGGGAGCTGTTTTTT. This chain joins TRBV29-1 and TRBJ2-2; TRBD1 matches at 9 bases. V was pared by 6 bases and J by 3 bases, with 14 bases of the junction left unmatched. Germline CDR1 reads SQVTM; CDR2 reads ANQGSEA. CDR3 size: 17 residues.

The chain links TRBV6-5 to TRBJ2-3, with 7 bases that match TRBD1. V lost 1 base and J lost 4; bases outside the gene matches: 5. Germline V CDR1 and CDR2: MNHEY, SVGAGI. There are 15 residues in the CDR3. CDR3 sequence (DNA): TGTGCCAGCAGTTACTGGAAGGGGACAGCAGATACGCAGTATTTT. This gives the protein CASSYWKGTADTQYF.

The gene calls are TRBV18 and TRBJ2-1; no firm D call. The CDR3 spans 13 residues. The germline V and J ends were trimmed by 3 bases and 9 bases, with 12 bases remaining between them. Germline CDR1 KGHSH, CDR2 LQKENI. The CDR3 nucleotides are TGTGCCAGCTCACCCGAGCGAGATAGTGAGCAGTTCTTC. Protein product: CASSPERDSEQFF.

The chain employs TRBV19 and TRBJ2-7; 10 bases line up with TRBD1. CDR3 length: 15 residues. Germline V gene sequence: CDR1 LNHDA, CDR2 SQIVND (reference sequence). V shed 3 bases and J 2 bases; nucleotides not matched to a gene: 4. CDR3: CASSIEGTGAYEQYF. The CDR3 DNA reads TGTGCCAGTAGTATTGAAGGGACAGGGGCCTACGAGCAGTACTTC.

V is TRBV10-3 and J is TRBJ2-5, with a weak D call TRBD2 (6 bases). This CDR3 spans 13 amino acids. Germline V CDR1 and CDR2: ENHRY, SYGVKD. With 6 bases removed from V and 9 bases from J, the gap between germline ends came to 17 bases. CDR3 in DNA: TGTGCCATCAGGGGGTCAGCCGGGGAGGCCCAGTACTTC. This translates into CAIRGSAGEAQYF.

The chain recombines TRBV18 with TRBJ2-1; 10 positions match TRBD1. J gave up 2 bases and V 3 bases, and 1 base lay outside the gene matches. The CDR3 length is 15 residues. Germline lookup yields CDR1 KGHSH and CDR2 LQKENI. The CDR3 bases are TGTGCCAGCTCACCCGGGACAGGGGCCTACAATGAGCAGTTCTTC. The encoded protein is CASSPGTGAYNEQFF.